The source of this TCR beta chain is a study of T cells in Graves' hyperthyroidism and ophthalmopathy (dated by TCRdb to about 2019). The study in broad terms: Peripheral blood samples were taken at initial diagnosis, before any treatment was given. A discovery cohort of fewer than 110 patients, about 40 with Graves' ophthalmopathy and 57 with stable Graves' hyperthyroidism, was used to find distinguishing TCR V-J signatures. An independent validation cohort of 18 to 20 hyperthyroidism patients and over 15 patients who later progressed to ophthalmopathy tested prospective prediction of ophthalmopathy. For training and testing, the 95 to 100 patients in the discovery cohort were randomly divided in a 7:3 ratio. Thyroid tissue and blood T-cell repertoires from more than 5 Graves' hyperthyroidism patients were also compared in the study. After sampling, hyperthyroidism patients received methimazole starting at 30 mg daily, and ophthalmopathy patients received high-dose intravenous methylprednisolone. According to the paper, TCR Vbeta CDR3 sequencing was carried out on approximately 140 peripheral blood samples, which came from approximately 43 ophthalmopathy, 80 or so hyperthyroidism and about 17 progressor patients.

Concerning this clonotype: Its antigen is currently not known. It has no much larger one-base neighbor in the sample; base qualities were not kept.

General study outcomes and caveats: Ophthalmopathy was separated from stable hyperthyroidism by a 13 V-J signature model, with approximately 89% sensitivity and roughly 81% specificity obtained in cross-validation and 80%/75% obtained in testing. No statistical method was used to set the sample size in advance, and investigators knew the group allocation. Most expanded thyroid clonotypes (frequency above 0.001) were also found in blood, which suggests that blood repertoires may mirror thyroid immune responses. In validation, the model predicted progression to ophthalmopathy with approximately 71% sensitivity and less than 75% specificity, a median of about six months before onset.

Ophthalmopathy patients had moderately to severely active disease, Clinical Activity Score of at least 3, NOSPECS grade of at least 4, and duration under 3 months. Patients with uncontrolled infections, other autoimmune diseases, pregnancy or lactation were excluded. Diagnoses were established on the basis of clinical symptoms, serum thyroxine and TRAb, thyroid ultrasound, and orbital computed tomography. PBMCs were separated from roughly 10 ml of fresh peripheral blood using Ficoll-Paque density gradient centrifugation. Trizol reagent was used to extract total RNA, and RNA quality was then checked on an Agilent 2100 Bioanalyzer. The TCR beta CDR3 regions were amplified from RNA transcripts. The first round of RT-PCR for the TCR CDR3 was performed with the HTBI primer set and the Qiagen OneStep RT-PCR kit. The libraries were constructed in a second round of multiplex PCR and then size-selected and purified. Sequencing of the libraries was done on an Illumina HiSeq2000 using paired-end 100 bp reads. As for the original processing: SOAPnuke was used to process the raw data, throwing out any read that contained adapters or uncalled bases, had a mean Phred below 15, or lacked an exact constant-primer or identifier match. COPE v1.2.5 was used to merge high-quality paired reads, and clonotypes were defined as unique nucleotide sequences. Clonotypes were aligned to IMGT TRBV, TRBD and TRBJ reference segments using MiTCR v1.1. Only V-J combinations with frequency above 0.0001, covering about 99% of repertoires, were analysed. The TCS score was defined as the ratio of F50 (clonal expansion) to E x V (chaos), calculated using BLOSUM62-based TCRdist between CDR3 peptides within each V-J. Welch's t-statistics and random forest reduced around 550 V-J features to about 12, which were used in a naive Bayes classifier (R e1071). The raw public data were reprocessed by TCRdb itself: fastp quality trimming at Q25, MiXCR clonotype calling, in-frame beta chains only. Rows matching on CDR3 protein sequence are summarized as one entry with the most common DNA and genes. The V and J calls were not made by the authors but by TCRdb's processing. The sample data list 600,000 or so distinct CDR3 sequences, and about 15% of these were observed just once. The top ten clones comprise about 12% of the sample.

The germline V gene gives CDR1 as SGHRS and CDR2 as YFSETQ. The CDR3, from cysteine to phenylalanine, totals 16 residues. Only the CDR3 region is kept as DNA, spanning 48 bases read in frame from base 1. V is cut by 4 bases and J by 2 bases, and the space between the germline ends is 19 bases. This TCR was sampled from a woman between 50 and 59 years old with Graves' ophthalmopathy. The sample was blood. This chain is built from TRBV5-1 and TRBJ2-7; the D gene cannot be resolved reliably. The nucleotide sequence is given as TGCGCCAGCAGCCCCAAAGCCCCGGCCAGGACCTACGAGCAGTACTTC. The encoded protein is CASSPKAPARTYEQYF.